The 3 T cell receptor beta chains reported below all come from one sample, sequenced in a study of cytomegalovirus exposure and HLA in healthy donors. The primer mix had 60 Vbeta and 13 Jbeta primers. Libraries were prepared by immunoSEQ multiplex PCR; TCRdb keeps only in-frame clonotypes and omits some of them. The table shows 200,000 or so clones, with 85% to 90% occurring only once. The material sequenced was PBMCs. Receptors originate from a man aged 25 to 45 in good health and CMV-seronegative.

The chain couples TRBV5-6 to TRBJ1-4, with a possible D match to TRBD1 (5 bases). The CDR3 covers 14 residues. The V gene's germline CDR1 is SGHDT and CDR2 YYEEEE. V was pared by 0 bases and J by 6 bases, with 9 bases between. The CDR3 DNA reads TGTGCCAGCAGCTTGGCAGGGAGGGATGAAAAACTGTTTTTT. Translated, it gives CASSLAGRDEKLFF. The full variable domain, rest sourced from reference TRBV5-6 and TRBJ1-4, is DAGVTQSPTHLIKTRGQQVTLRCSPKSGHDTVSWYQQALGQGPQFIFQYYEEEERQRGNFPDRFSGHQFPNYSSELNVNALLLGDSALYLCASSLAGRDEKLFFGSGTQLSVL.

CDR3 residues: CASEETGPNSPLHF. The CDR3 DNA sequence: TGTGCCAGTGAAGAGACAGGACCAAATTCACCCCTCCACTTT. This sequence joins TRBV19 and TRBJ1-6, with TRBD1 as a possible D gene (6 bases). The CDR3 extends over 14 amino acids. CDR1 is LNHDA and CDR2 is SQIVND in the germline V gene (reference sequence). V gave up 8 bases and J gave up 7 bases, with 15 bases separating them.

This clone came up once. Written as DNA, the CDR3 is TGTGCCAGCAGTCGAAACAGGGGGCAGAATTCACCCCTCCACTTT. As protein: CASSRNRGQNSPLHF. The rearrangement uses TRBV6-5 and TRBJ1-6, with 9 bases identical to TRBD1. V lost 5 bases and J lost 7; bases outside the gene matches: 6. CDR3 length: 15 residues. Germline V gene lookup returns CDR1 MNHEY and CDR2 SVGAGI.